This is a list of T cell receptor beta chains from one sample in a study of CD8 T cells in Susac syndrome. MiXCR, run by TCRdb on the immunoSEQ multiplex PCR reads, gives a single entry per CDR3 protein. The table has 80,000 or so distinct CDR3 sequences, 85% to 95% seen once; the top ten hold around 0.48%. The sample comprised CD4+ T cells from PBMCs. The receptors were gathered from a human donor with Susac syndrome. CDR3s include the opening cysteine and the closing phenylalanine or tryptophan. Each record gives: J gene, clone size, V gene, D gene, CDR3 protein, CDR3 DNA. D genes are given only for firm matches. Expanded clones are given a class, and other clones once, few, many or no size at all.

TRBJ1-2 | . | TRBV13 | TRBD1 | CASSGRTGQRLGYTF | TGTGCCAGCAGCGGACGGACAGGACAGCGCCTTGGCTACACCTTC
TRBJ2-3 | . | TRBV7-9 | . | CASSPGLAELSTDTQYF | TGTGCCAGCAGTCCCGGTTTAGCGGAACTGAGCACAGATACGCAGTATTTT
TRBJ1-2 | . | TRBV27 | . | CASSLRGGGHNYGYTF | TGTGCCAGCAGTTTACGGGGCGGAGGCCATAACTATGGCTACACCTTC
TRBJ2-1 | once | TRBV2 | . | CASSGGAGEQFF | TGTGCCAGCAGTGGCGGGGCGGGGGAGCAGTTCTTC
TRBJ2-1 | . | TRBV5-1 | TRBD2 | CASSFLAGALNEQFF | TGCGCCAGCAGCTTCCTAGCGGGCGCACTCAATGAGCAGTTCTTC
TRBJ2-3 | . | TRBV6-5 | . | CASRPQGRSTDTQYF | TGTGCCAGCAGGCCCCAGGGGAGGAGCACAGATACGCAGTATTTT
TRBJ1-4 | . | TRBV12-3/TRBV12-4 | . | CASSRQTNEKLFF | TGTGCCAGCAGTCGACAGACTAATGAAAAACTGTTTTTT
TRBJ2-2 | . | TRBV4-3 | TRBD2 | CASSQGSAGDGELFF | TGCGCCAGCAGCCAAGGAAGCGCGGGGGACGGGGAGCTGTTTTTT
TRBJ1-5 | . | TRBV12-3/TRBV12-4 | . | CASSFRAGSNQPQHF | TGTGCCAGCAGTTTTCGGGCGGGTAGCAATCAGCCCCAGCATTTT
TRBJ1-5 | . | TRBV7-2 | . | CASSLDLTSAQHF | TGTGCCAGCAGCTTAGATTTGACCTCAGCCCAGCATTTT
TRBJ2-1 | . | TRBV5-1 | TRBD2 | CASSLRSGGGYEQFF | TGCGCCAGCAGCTTGCGCAGCGGGGGTGGTTATGAGCAGTTCTTC
TRBJ2-3 | . | TRBV20-1 | TRBD2 | CSAPGERGTTDTQYF | TGCAGTGCTCCCGGGGAGCGGGGTACCACAGATACGCAGTATTTT
TRBJ2-4 | . | TRBV20-1 | TRBD1 | CSAYRGIAKNIQYF | TGCAGTGCCTACAGGGGAATAGCCAAAAACATTCAGTACTTC
TRBJ1-5 | . | TRBV20-1 | TRBD1 | CSARVGQGYGPQHF | TGCAGTGCTAGAGTGGGACAGGGCTATGGGCCCCAGCATTTT
TRBJ2-1 | . | TRBV9 | TRBD2 | CASSGGTGGSLSEQFF | TGTGCCAGCAGCGGGGGGACTGGCGGGAGTTTGAGTGAGCAGTTCTTC
TRBJ2-1 | . | TRBV28 | TRBD2 | CASSSGGAGVYNEQFF | TGTGCCAGCAGTTCCGGGGGAGCGGGAGTTTACAATGAGCAGTTCTTC
TRBJ2-1 | . | TRBV5-1 | TRBD2 | CASSLLSSGYKRAEQFF | TGCGCCAGCAGCTTGTTGTCTAGCGGGTACAAACGGGCAGAGCAGTTCTTC
TRBJ2-5 | . | TRBV6-2/TRBV6-3 | . | CASSSNLGILQTQYF | TGTGCCAGCAGTTCAAATCTCGGGATCTTGCAGACCCAGTACTTC